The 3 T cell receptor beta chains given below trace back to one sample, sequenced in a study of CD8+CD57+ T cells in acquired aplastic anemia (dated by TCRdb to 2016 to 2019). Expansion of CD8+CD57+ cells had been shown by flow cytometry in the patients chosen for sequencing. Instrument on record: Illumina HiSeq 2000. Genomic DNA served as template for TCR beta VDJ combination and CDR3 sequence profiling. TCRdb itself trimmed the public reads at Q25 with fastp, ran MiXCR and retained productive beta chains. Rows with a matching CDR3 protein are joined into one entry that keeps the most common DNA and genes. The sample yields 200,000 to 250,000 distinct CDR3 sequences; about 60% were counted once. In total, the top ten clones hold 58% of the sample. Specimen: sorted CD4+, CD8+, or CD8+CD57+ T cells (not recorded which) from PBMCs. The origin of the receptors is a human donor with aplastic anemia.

For the CDR3, the DNA is TGCGCCAGCAGTCAGCGGGAGGGCCCTCGAGAGACCCAGTACTTC. Protein product: CASSQREGPRETQYF. The V and J genes are TRBV10-1 and TRBJ2-5, with 10 nucleotides matching TRBD2. Germline CDR1 WNHNN, CDR2 SYGVQD (reference sequence). This CDR3 spans 15 amino acids. J was trimmed by 4 bases and V by 5 bases; bases with no gene match: 7.

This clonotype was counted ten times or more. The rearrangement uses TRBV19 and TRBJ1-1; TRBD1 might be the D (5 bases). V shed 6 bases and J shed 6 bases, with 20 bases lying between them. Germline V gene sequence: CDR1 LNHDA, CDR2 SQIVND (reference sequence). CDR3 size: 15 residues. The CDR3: CASSNRGVRFAEAFF. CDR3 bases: TGTGCCAGTAGCAATAGAGGGGTTAGGTTCGCTGAAGCTTTCTTT.

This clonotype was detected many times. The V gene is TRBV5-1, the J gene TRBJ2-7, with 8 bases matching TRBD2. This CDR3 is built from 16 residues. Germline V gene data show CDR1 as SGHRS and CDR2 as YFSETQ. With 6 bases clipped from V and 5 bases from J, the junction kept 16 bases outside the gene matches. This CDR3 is CASTPSPGGTLNEQYF. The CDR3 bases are TGCGCCAGCACCCCATCCCCGGGGGGGACCTTGAACGAGCAGTACTTC.